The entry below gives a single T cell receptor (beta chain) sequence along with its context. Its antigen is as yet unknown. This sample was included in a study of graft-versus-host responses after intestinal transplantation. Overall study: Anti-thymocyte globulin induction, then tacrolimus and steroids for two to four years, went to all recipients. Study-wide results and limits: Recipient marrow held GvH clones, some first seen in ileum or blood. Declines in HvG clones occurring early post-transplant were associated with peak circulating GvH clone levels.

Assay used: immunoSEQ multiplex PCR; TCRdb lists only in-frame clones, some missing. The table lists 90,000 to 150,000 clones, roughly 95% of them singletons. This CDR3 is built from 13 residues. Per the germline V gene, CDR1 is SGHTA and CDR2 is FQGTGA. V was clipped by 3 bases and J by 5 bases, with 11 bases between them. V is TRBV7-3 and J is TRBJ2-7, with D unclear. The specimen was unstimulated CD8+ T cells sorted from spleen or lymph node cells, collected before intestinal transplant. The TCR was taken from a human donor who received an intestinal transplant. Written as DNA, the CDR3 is TGTGCCAGCAGCTTCGGCAGCTTCGACGAGCAGTACTTC. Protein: CASSFGSFDEQYF.